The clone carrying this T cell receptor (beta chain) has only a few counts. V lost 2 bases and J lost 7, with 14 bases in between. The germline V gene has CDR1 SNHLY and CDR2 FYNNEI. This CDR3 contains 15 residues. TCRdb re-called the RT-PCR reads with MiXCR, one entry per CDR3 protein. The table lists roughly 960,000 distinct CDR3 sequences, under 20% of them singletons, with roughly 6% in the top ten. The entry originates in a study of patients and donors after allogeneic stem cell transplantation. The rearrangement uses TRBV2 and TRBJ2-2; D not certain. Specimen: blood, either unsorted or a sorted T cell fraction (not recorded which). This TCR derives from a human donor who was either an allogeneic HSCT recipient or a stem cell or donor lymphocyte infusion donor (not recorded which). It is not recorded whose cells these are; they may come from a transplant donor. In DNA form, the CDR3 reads TGTGCCAGCAGTGAATTGGGCGGCGATGGCGGGGAGCTGTTTTTT. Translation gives CASSELGGDGGELFF.